The next 19 T cell receptor beta chains were all read from a single sample in a study of blood T cell repertoires in COVID-19. Method: immunoSEQ multiplex PCR; TCRdb's copy keeps in-frame clones and lacks some. The profile shows about 34,000 clones, 78% of them singletons. The sequenced sample was peripheral blood. These receptors came from a woman aged 60 to 75 with acute or convalescent COVID-19.

This chain's CDR3 is CASSPTGTNYGYTF. In nucleotides, the CDR3 is TGTGCCAGCAGCCCGACAGGAACTAACTATGGCTACACCTTC. The chain uses TRBV6-2 or TRBV6-3 and TRBJ1-2, with D possibly being TRBD1 (6 bases). V lost 6 bases and J lost 0, with 11 bases in between. This CDR3 is built from 14 residues. Germline V gives CDR1 MNHEY, CDR2 SVGEGT.

The chain joins TRBV30 to TRBJ2-3, with TRBD1 identical over 7 bases. Looked up from germline, CDR1 is GTSNPN and CDR2 is SVGIG (reference sequence). V was clipped by 6 bases and J by 3 bases; unmatched bases: 9. The CDR3 has 14 residues. The DNA for the CDR3 is TGTGCCTGTAGGACAGGTCAAGGGACAGATACGCAGTATTTT. Translation gives CACRTGQGTDTQYF. Variable domain in full (rest from reference TRBV30 and TRBJ2-3): SQTIHQWPATLVQPVGSPLSLECTVEGTSNPNLYWYRQAAGRGLQLLFYSVGIGQISSEVPQNLSASRPQDRQFILSSKKLLLSDSGFYLCACRTGQGTDTQYFGPGTRLTVL.

This clone was recorded a few times. The chain joins TRBV28 to TRBJ1-1, with D perhaps matching TRBD1 (5 bases). The CDR3 runs 14 residues. Trimming pared 6 bases from V and 4 bases from J, leaving 15 bases between. The germline CDR1 and CDR2 sequences are MDHEN and SYDVKM. This CDR3 is CASSPPGGGTEAFF. CDR3 DNA sequence: TGTGCCAGCAGCCCCCCCGGGGGGGGCACTGAAGCTTTCTTT.

J is TRBJ1-6 and V is TRBV18; perhaps TRBD1 as D (6 bases). Germline values: CDR1 KGHSH, CDR2 LQKENI. The CDR3 is 16 residues long. Deletions cut 3 bases from V and 7 bases from J, with 16 bases between. Here the CDR3 DNA reads TGTGCCAGCTCACCGACAGGCCCCCTTGGAAATTCACCCCTCCACTTT. Translation: CASSPTGPLGNSPLHF. Supplemented by reference TRBV18 and TRBJ1-6, the full variable domain reads NAGVMQNPRHLVRRRGQEARLRCSPMKGHSHVYWYRQLPEEGLKFMVYLQKENIIDESGMPKERFSAEFPKEGPSILRIQQVVRGDSAAYFCASSPTGPLGNSPLHFGNGTRLTVT.

This chain uses TRBV3-1 (or the pseudogene TRBV3-2) with TRBJ1-2; D remains unclear. Germline CDR1 and CDR2: LGHDT and YNNKEL (reference sequence). Trimming took 1 base from V and 8 from J, leaving 11 bases between them. The CDR3 length is 13 residues. The CDR3 is CASSQGGGRGYTF. CDR3 nucleotide sequence: TGTGCCAGCAGCCAAGGGGGAGGGAGAGGCTACACCTTC.

The rearrangement uses TRBV19 and TRBJ1-3; no reliable D call. The V end was cut by 7 bases, the J end by 0 bases, with 16 bases between. The CDR3 extends over 16 amino acids. Per the germline V gene, CDR1 is LNHDA and CDR2 is SQIVND (reference sequence). The DNA for the CDR3 is TGTGCCAGTAACCCTACTGGAGGCCTCTCTGGAAACACCATATATTTT. Translated, it gives CASNPTGGLSGNTIYF.

The chain has TRBV3-1 (or the pseudogene TRBV3-2) and TRBJ1-2; 8 nucleotides align to TRBD1. The CDR3 extends over 13 amino acids. V was clipped by 3 bases and J by 4 bases; unmatched bases: 1. Germline CDR1 reads LGHDT; CDR2 reads YNNKEL (reference sequence). CDR3: CASSQQGAYGYTF. The CDR3 nucleotides are TGTGCCAGCAGCCAGCAGGGGGCCTATGGCTACACCTTC.

The V and J genes are TRBV5-4 and TRBJ1-4; 7 bases are a match to TRBD1. This CDR3 spans 13 amino acids. From germline, CDR1 is SGHNT and CDR2 YYREEE (reference sequence). V gave up 2 bases and J gave up 13 bases; unmatched junction bases: 8. CDR3 in DNA: TGTGCCAGCAGCTTCGGACAGGTCGGGAGACTGTTTTTT. It translates to CASSFGQVGRLFF.

The V call is TRBV5-6, the J call TRBJ2-1; a possible D gene is TRBD1 (5 bases). The CDR3 totals 12 residues. Germline assignment: CDR1 SGHDT and CDR2 YYEEEE. V shed 4 bases and J shed 10 bases, with 12 bases lying between them. The CDR3 nucleotides read TGTGCCAGCAGCGTGTTCTCAGGGGAGCAGTTCTTC. This codes for CASSVFSGEQFF.

The chain couples TRBV7-9 to TRBJ1-1; tentatively, D is TRBD1 (6 bases). CDR3 length equals 14 residues. Germline CDR1 SEHNR, CDR2 FQNEAQ (reference sequence). Trimming removed 5 bases at V and 4 bases at J, with 14 bases between. CDR3 DNA: TGTGCCAGCAGCCTAAAGGGAGGGGGCACTGAAGCTTTCTTT. It encodes CASSLKGGGTEAFF. Drawing the rest from reference TRBV7-9 and TRBJ1-1, the complete variable domain is DTGVSQNPRHKITKRGQNVTFRCDPISEHNRLYWYRQTLGQGPEFLTYFQNEAQLEKSRLLSDRFSAERPKGSFSTLEIQRTEQGDSAMYLCASSLKGGGTEAFFGQGTRLTVV.

J is TRBJ1-4 and V is TRBV7-9; 10 nucleotides align to TRBD1. V lost 0 bases to trimming and J lost 8 bases; unmatched junction nucleotides: 6. Germline-derived CDR1 and CDR2 are SEHNR and FQNEAQ (reference sequence). The CDR3 covers 16 residues. The CDR3 DNA is TGTGCCAGCAGCTTAGCGGTAGGGACAGGGGTCGAAAAACTGTTTTTT. Translated, it gives CASSLAVGTGVEKLFF.

The chain uses TRBV2 and TRBJ2-5; D gene unclear. V was clipped by 5 bases and J by 1 base, with 5 bases between them. CDR1 and CDR2 from the germline V gene are SNHLY and FYNNEI. CDR3 length: 12 residues. CDR3 amino acids: CASSRSQETQYF. Written as DNA, the CDR3 is TGTGCCAGCAGTCGGAGCCAAGAGACCCAGTACTTC.

A few counts support this clone. The rearrangement joins TRBV28 to TRBJ1-5, with D unresolved. Trimming left V 4 bases short and J 6 bases short, with 16 bases between. Germline lookup yields CDR1 MDHEN and CDR2 SYDVKM. There are 15 residues in the CDR3. CDR3 sequence: CASSSPRLAGQPQHF. The CDR3 region has the DNA TGTGCCAGCAGTTCTCCCCGCTTGGCGGGTCAGCCCCAGCATTTT.

In this sample, this clone turned up a few times. The genes are TRBV21-1 and TRBJ1-1. TRBV21-1 is reported as a pseudogene. This CDR3 is built from 14 residues. The CDR3 DNA reads TGTGCCAGCAGCCCGTGTGGAGGGAACACTGAAGCTTTCTTT. Translating it yields CASSPCGGNTEAFF.

V and J are TRBV6-4 and TRBJ2-3; 11 bases fit TRBD1. The CDR3 runs to 16 residues. V shed 4 bases and J 3 bases; nucleotides not matched to a gene: 6. Germline CDR1 and CDR2: MRHNA and SNTAGT. The CDR3 loop reads CASSVHGTGGTDTQYF. DNA for the CDR3: TGTGCCAGCAGTGTCCATGGGACAGGGGGAACAGATACGCAGTATTTT.

This clone was detected only a few times. The chain employs TRBV11-2 and TRBJ2-3, with TRBD2 matching over 9 bases. The V segment lost 0 bases and the J segment 6 bases; nucleotides outside the gene matches: 10. This CDR3 is 17 amino acids long. CDR1 and CDR2 (germline): SGHAT, FQNNGV. The CDR3 reads CASSLEAAGGPWDTQYF. The CDR3 coding sequence is TGTGCCAGCAGCTTAGAAGCGGCGGGGGGGCCTTGGGATACGCAGTATTTT.

The rearrangement joins TRBV4-1 to TRBJ1-6; D might be TRBD1 (5 bases). In germline, CDR1 is MGHRA, CDR2 YSYEKL. The V and J ends lost 1 base and 7 bases respectively, with 11 bases between them. The CDR3 length is 15 residues. The CDR3: CASSQADRRNSPLHF. The CDR3, as DNA: TGCGCCAGCAGCCAAGCTGACAGAAGAAATTCACCCCTCCACTTT.

This rearrangement joins TRBV10-1 to TRBJ1-4, with a tentative D call TRBD1 (6 bases). The CDR3 runs 13 residues. V was pared by 5 bases and J by 7 bases, with 11 bases between. Per the germline V gene, CDR1 is WNHNN and CDR2 is SYGVQD (reference sequence). The CDR3 spells CASSTGSTEKLFF. In DNA form, the CDR3 reads TGCGCCAGCAGTACAGGGAGTACTGAAAAACTGTTTTTT.

V usage is TRBV10-3 and J usage is TRBJ2-2; D not certain. There are 12 residues in the CDR3. The germline V gene encodes CDR1 ENHRY and CDR2 SYGVKD. With 11 bases removed from V and 6 bases from J, the gap between germline ends came to 13 bases. CDR3 protein: CALLARPGELFF. The CDR3, as DNA: TGTGCCCTACTCGCTCGCCCCGGGGAGCTGTTTTTT.